This TCR beta chain comes out of a study of Tregs in tolerant kidney transplant recipients. Findings of the study overall: Validation in larger populations is needed because few patients were studied. The most relevant donor-specific Treg TCRbeta repertoire apparently came from expansion with activated donor B cells.

Profiled with immunoSEQ multiplex PCR; TCRdb holds only in-frame clones, not every one. The sample has about 94,000 clones; 90% to 95% are singletons. Comments on this clone: Its antigen is still unknown.

Germline CDR1 SGDLS, CDR2 YYNGEE. The CDR3 covers 15 residues. V was trimmed by 1 base and J by 5 bases, leaving 15 bases between them. The TCR sequence derives from a human donor who received a combined kidney and bone marrow transplant. This chain joins TRBV9 and TRBJ2-5; D perhaps matches TRBD2 (6 bases). The sequenced sample was CD4+ T cells from blood, obtained before the transplant. The CDR3 spells CASSVRLLGGETQYF. Written as DNA, the CDR3 is TGTGCCAGCAGCGTACGTCTTCTTGGAGGGGAGACCCAGTACTTC.